The 26 T cell receptor beta chains below all came from one sample that was sequenced in a study of shared clonotypes between healthy human individuals. TCRdb's copy holds only in-frame clones and misses some; the assay was immunoSEQ multiplex PCR. The repertoire includes about half a million clones, 75% to 80% of them detected once, and approximately 12% sits in the top ten. Sequenced material: PBMCs. The source is a woman in her thirties or forties in good health. Some clones in this sample may be carry-over from other donors' samples.

This clone was seen a handful of times. This clone may be a read error of a much larger clone one base away. Other DNA sequences in the same sample also yield this CDR3. This rearrangement joins TRBV10-3 to TRBJ2-7, with 7 positions matching TRBD2. CDR1 is ENHRY and CDR2 is SYGVKD in the germline V gene. CDR3 length: 15 residues. The ends lost 4 bases at V and 3 bases at J; junction bases unmatched: 9. The CDR3 region has the DNA TGTGCCATCAGTGGTATCCTAGCGGAGTACTACGAGCAGTACTTC. Residues: CAISGILAEYYEQYF.

This clone was picked up a small number of times. The V and J genes are TRBV2 and TRBJ2-7; D is unresolved. V was cut by 7 bases and J by 0 bases, with 4 bases left in between. This CDR3 spans 11 amino acids. CDR1 is SNHLY and CDR2 is FYNNEI in the germline V gene. The CDR3 DNA sequence: TGTGCCAGCACCCTCTCCTACGAGCAGTACTTC. Residues: CASTLSYEQYF.

The rearrangement links TRBV27 to TRBJ1-1; D is uncertain. The germline V and J ends were trimmed by 5 bases and 8 bases, with 15 bases remaining between them. This CDR3 spans 13 amino acids. The germline V gene encodes CDR1 MNHEY and CDR2 SMNVEV (reference sequence). The CDR3 reads CASSLRGRREAFF. The CDR3 nucleotides read TGTGCCAGCAGTCTAAGAGGTAGAAGGGAAGCTTTCTTT.

This sequence joins TRBV5-4 and TRBJ2-3; D may be TRBD2 (5 bases). Between the trimmed V and J ends, which lost 3 bases and 0 bases, there was a span of 8 bases. The CDR3 loop spans 14 amino acids. Germline-derived CDR1 and CDR2 are SGHNT and YYREEE (reference sequence). The CDR3 coding sequence is TGTGCCAGCAGCTACGGCGGGAGCACAGATACGCAGTATTTT. It codes for CASSYGGSTDTQYF.

This clone was recorded a few times. This chain joins TRBV5-4 and TRBJ1-1, with D possibly matching TRBD1 (6 bases). The CDR3 runs to 11 residues. Per germline, CDR1 SGHNT and CDR2 YYREEE (reference sequence). V shed 2 bases and J shed 7 bases, with 6 bases lying between them. The CDR3 region has the DNA TGTGCCAGCAGCTTACAGGGTGAAGCTTTCTTT. Its protein is CASSLQGEAFF.

The chain has TRBV27 and TRBJ2-3, with D tentatively TRBD2 (6 bases). The ends were cut back, 7 bases at V and 3 bases at J, with 14 bases in the middle. Looked up from germline, CDR1 is MNHEY and CDR2 is SMNVEV (reference sequence). This CDR3 has 14 amino acids. The CDR3 nucleotides are TGTGCCAGCAAATTAGGGGCGGGAACAGATACGCAGTATTTT. Translation gives CASKLGAGTDTQYF.

The rearrangement joins TRBV7-6 to TRBJ2-7; TRBD2 is a possible D gene (6 bases). V was shortened by 8 bases and J by 6 bases, with 20 bases between the two germline ends. The CDR3 contains 14 residues. Germline lookup yields CDR1 SGHVS and CDR2 FNYEAQ. CDR3 DNA sequence: TGTGCCAGCGAATCCTACGAGAGGGGAGGCGAGCAGTACTTC. The encoded protein is CASESYERGGEQYF.

This clone was observed once. The rearrangement joins TRBV6-5 to TRBJ2-3; 7 bases agree with TRBD1. The CDR3 covers 16 residues. Germline values: CDR1 MNHEY, CDR2 SVGAGI. V was pared by 4 bases and J by 3 bases, with 10 bases of the junction left unmatched. The CDR3 region has the DNA TGTGCCAGCAGTTCGCAACTGCCAGGGGGAACAGATACGCAGTATTTT. Amino acid sequence: CASSSQLPGGTDTQYF.

The gene calls are TRBV18 and TRBJ2-7; 11 bases align to TRBD2. V was pared by 2 bases and J by 6 bases, with 6 bases of the junction left unmatched. Looked up from germline, CDR1 is KGHSH and CDR2 is LQKENI. The CDR3 is 15 amino acids. CDR3 loop: CASSPIGLAGGEQYF. CDR3 nucleotide sequence: TGTGCCAGCTCACCAATCGGGCTAGCGGGAGGCGAGCAGTACTTC.

This clone was observed a few times. The chain recombines TRBV7-8 with TRBJ2-7, with D perhaps being TRBD1 or TRBD2 (5 bases each). Trimming cost V 2 bases and J 0 bases, with 14 bases left between them. This CDR3 is built from 16 residues. Germline CDR1 is SGHVS and CDR2 is FQNEAQ. CDR3 residues: CASSLWGTVSSYEQYF. The CDR3 nucleotides are TGTGCCAGCAGCTTATGGGGGACCGTTAGCTCCTACGAGCAGTACTTC.

In regard to this clone: This specimen includes other DNA sequences encoding the same CDR3. J is TRBJ2-5 and V is TRBV30, with D tentatively TRBD2 (6 bases). CDR1 is GTSNPN, CDR2 SVGIG, per germline (reference sequence). V shed 0 bases and J shed 1 base, with 9 bases lying between them. CDR3 length: 14 amino acids. The CDR3 sequence: CAWSVRGAQETQYF. CDR3 DNA sequence: TGTGCCTGGAGTGTACGCGGGGCCCAAGAGACCCAGTACTTC.

The chain's CDR3 is CASSPFSLRRNNEQFF. CDR3 DNA sequence: TGTGCCAGCAGCCCTTTCTCGCTGCGGCGAAACAATGAGCAGTTCTTC. The gene calls are TRBV28 and TRBJ2-1; D unresolved. Deletions cut 6 bases from V and 5 bases from J, with 20 bases between. The germline gives CDR1 MDHEN, CDR2 SYDVKM. CDR3 size: 16 residues.

The chain has TRBV19 and TRBJ2-7; D remains ambiguous. This CDR3 has 14 residues. Trimming shortened V by 5 bases and J by 5 bases, and 16 bases separated the two germline ends. CDR1 and CDR2 (germline): LNHDA, SQIVND (reference sequence). DNA of the CDR3: TGTGCCAGTAGTCCCCGGCCTACGCGGAACGAGCAGTACTTC. Amino acid sequence: CASSPRPTRNEQYF.

The V call is TRBV4-1, the J call TRBJ2-3, with TRBD1 matching 8 bases. Germline values: CDR1 MGHRA, CDR2 YSYEKL. Trimming cost V 1 base and J 4 bases; bases outside gene matches: 7. The CDR3 runs to 16 residues. CDR3 loop: CASSQGDRRISDTQYF. Here the CDR3 DNA reads TGCGCCAGCAGCCAAGGGGACAGGAGAATTTCAGATACGCAGTATTTT.

In regard to this clone: Other nucleotide sequences from this sample produce the same CDR3. The V gene is TRBV18, the J gene TRBJ1-5; unclear D gene. Trimming pared 4 bases from V and 1 base from J, leaving 5 bases between. The V gene's germline CDR1 is KGHSH and CDR2 LQKENI. The CDR3 has 13 amino acids. CDR3 bases: TGTGCCAGCTCACAGGTCAGCAATCAGCCCCAGCATTTT. This translates into CASSQVSNQPQHF.

The chain is built from TRBV15 and TRBJ1-1; D is possibly TRBD1 (6 bases). The germline V gene encodes CDR1 LNHNV and CDR2 YYDKDF (reference sequence). This CDR3 has 15 amino acids. The V end was cut by 0 bases, the J end by 3 bases, with 11 bases between. The CDR3 region has the DNA TGTGCCACCAGCAGAGATCGGGGGGGGCACACTGAAGCTTTCTTT. Encoded protein: CATSRDRGGHTEAFF.

V usage is TRBV25-1 and J usage is TRBJ1-4, with D perhaps matching TRBD1 (5 bases). The CDR3 is 15 residues long. V was clipped by 5 bases and J by 6 bases, with 16 bases between them. Per the germline V gene, CDR1 is MGHDK and CDR2 is SYGVNS. CDR3 in DNA: TGTGCCAGCAGTCTCCACGGGGGGGAGTATGAAAAACTGTTTTTT. It is translated as CASSLHGGEYEKLFF.

The chain is built from TRBV6-1 and TRBJ2-1; D is undetermined. Per the germline V gene, CDR1 is MNHNS and CDR2 is SASEGT. Trimming stripped 5 bases from V and 7 bases from J, with 6 bases between. The CDR3 extends over 11 amino acids. CDR3 protein: CASSYLNEQFF. As DNA, the CDR3 is TGTGCCAGCAGTTACCTAAATGAGCAGTTCTTC.

V gene TRBV30 combines with J gene TRBJ2-5, with TRBD2 matching over 11 bases. CDR3 length: 15 residues. Germline-derived CDR1 and CDR2 are GTSNPN and SVGIG (reference sequence). The V and J ends lost 4 bases and 1 base, in that order; junction bases with no gene match: 5. Here the CDR3 DNA reads TGTGCCTGGACTAGCGGGAGGTGGGTCCAAGAGACCCAGTACTTC. Protein sequence: CAWTSGRWVQETQYF.

The V and J genes are TRBV10-2 and TRBJ2-5; 11 nucleotides align to TRBD2. Germline-derived CDR1 and CDR2 are WSHSY and SAAADI. The CDR3 extends over 14 amino acids. The V gene end was trimmed by 3 bases and the J gene end by 3 bases; junction bases not matched to a gene: 0. The CDR3 is CASSELAGEETQYF. CDR3 DNA sequence: TGCGCCAGCAGTGAACTAGCGGGGGAAGAGACCCAGTACTTC.

About this clone: A much larger clone differs by one base, so this may be a read error. The chain combines TRBV21-1 with TRBJ2-7; the table assigns TRBD1, which was not confirmed against the DNA. TRBV21-1 is a known pseudogene. The CDR3 contains 15 residues. CDR3 DNA sequence: TGTGCCAGCAGCAAACCCGGGACAGGTTCCTACGAGCAGTACTTC. As protein: CASSKPGTGSYEQYF.

This sequence joins TRBV30 and TRBJ1-2; weak D call: TRBD1 (6 bases). This CDR3 spans 14 amino acids. The V end lost 0 bases, the J end lost 7 bases, and 15 bases lay between the germline ends. Germline assignment: CDR1 GTSNPN and CDR2 SVGIG (reference sequence). The CDR3 region has the DNA TGTGCCTGGAGTGTGTCCCCACAGGGCTCTGGCTACACCTTC. It codes for CAWSVSPQGSGYTF.

This chain uses TRBV6-1 with TRBJ2-7; maybe TRBD1 (6 bases). Trimming took 6 bases from V and 6 from J, leaving 21 bases between them. Germline CDR1 and CDR2: MNHNS and SASEGT. CDR3 length equals 15 residues. The CDR3 is CASSKGQMPGVEQYF. The CDR3 DNA reads TGTGCCAGCAGCAAGGGTCAAATGCCAGGGGTCGAGCAGTACTTC.

This chain joins TRBV30 and TRBJ2-3; tentatively, D is TRBD2 (5 bases). V lost 6 bases and J lost 6, with 19 bases in between. The germline V gene has CDR1 GTSNPN and CDR2 SVGIG (reference sequence). This CDR3 region has 14 residues. DNA for the CDR3: TGTGCCTGCAAATCTAGCTTAACTGGGGATACGCAGTATTTT. This codes for CACKSSLTGDTQYF. Based on the CDR3 plus reference TRBV30 and TRBJ2-3, the full variable domain is SQTIHQWPATLVQPVGSPLSLECTVEGTSNPNLYWYRQAAGRGLQLLFYSVGIGQISSEVPQNLSASRPQDRQFILSSKKLLLSDSGFYLCACKSSLTGDTQYFGPGTRLTVL.

This clone came up a few times. V is TRBV5-5 and J is TRBJ1-1; 8 bases fit TRBD1. Germline-derived CDR1 and CDR2 are SGHKS and YYEKEE (reference sequence). The CDR3 has 13 amino acids. J gave up 4 bases and V 5 bases, and 4 bases lay outside the gene matches. In DNA form, the CDR3 reads TGTGCCAGCAGTTCGACAGGGGCCACTGAAGCTTTCTTT. Its protein is CASSSTGATEAFF.

The chain uses TRBV25-1 and TRBJ2-5, with D maybe TRBD1 (5 bases). Trimming stripped 6 bases from V and 7 bases from J, with 30 bases between. Germline lookup yields CDR1 MGHDK and CDR2 SYGVNS. The CDR3 has 18 residues. The CDR3 bases are TGTGCCAGCAGCCAGTCCCCCACAGGAGTGGCCGTAAGAGGGACCCAGTACTTC. This gives the protein CASSQSPTGVAVRGTQYF.